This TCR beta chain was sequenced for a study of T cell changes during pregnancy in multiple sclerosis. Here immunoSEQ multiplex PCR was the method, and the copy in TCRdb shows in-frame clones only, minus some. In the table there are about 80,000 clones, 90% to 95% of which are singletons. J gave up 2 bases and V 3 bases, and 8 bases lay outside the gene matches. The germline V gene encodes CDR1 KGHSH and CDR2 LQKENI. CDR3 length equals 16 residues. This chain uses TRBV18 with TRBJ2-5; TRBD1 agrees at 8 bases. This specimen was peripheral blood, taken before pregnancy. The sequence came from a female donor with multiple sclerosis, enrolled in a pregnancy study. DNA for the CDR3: TGTGCCAGCTCACCCACGCCCCGACAGGGGCAAGAGACCCAGTACTTC. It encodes CASSPTPRQGQETQYF.